The 18 T cell receptor beta chains reported below all come from one sample, sequenced in a study of blood T cells in healthy people across ages. Primed by a sample-barcoded 5' primer and a J-beta primer mix, a second PCR proceeded for roughly 7 to 12 cycles. MiXCR was run by TCRdb on the 5' RACE reads, yielding one entry per CDR3 protein. The profile shows roughly 700,000 distinct CDR3 sequences, 25% of them singletons. These data are also associated with another study on T cells of mothers and their children.

The sequenced sample was blood. These receptors were collected from a boy aged 5-17 years in good health.

V usage is TRBV18 and J usage is TRBJ2-1, with 8 bases that match TRBD2. With V trimmed by 2 bases and J by 6 bases, 6 bases remained unmatched. CDR1 is KGHSH and CDR2 is LQKENI in the germline V gene. This CDR3 is 15 amino acids long. The CDR3, as DNA: TGTGCCAGCTCACCAAAGTCTAGCGGGCCCAATGAGCAGTTCTTC. The encoded protein is CASSPKSSGPNEQFF.

The V and J genes are TRBV20-1 and TRBJ2-7; tentative D call: TRBD1 (6 bases). The germline CDR1 and CDR2 sequences are DFQATT and SNEGSKA (reference sequence). V was cut by 6 bases and J by 0 bases, with 21 bases left in between. This CDR3 region has 16 residues. CDR3: CSAVHFGTKPSYEQYF. CDR3 DNA sequence: TGCAGTGCGGTCCATTTTGGGACAAAACCCTCCTACGAGCAGTACTTC.

The V gene is TRBV11-2, the J gene TRBJ2-4; TRBD2 agrees at 7 bases. CDR3 size: 15 residues. CDR1 SGHAT and CDR2 FQNNGV come from the germline V gene. Trimming at V came to 5 bases and at J to 0 bases, leaving 4 bases not matched to a gene. The CDR3 region is CASSRGVLAKNIQYF. The CDR3 DNA reads TGTGCCAGCAGCCGGGGGGTTCTAGCCAAAAACATTCAGTACTTC.

This clonotype was detected only a few times. The rearrangement links TRBV3-1 to TRBJ2-5; TRBD2 is a possible D gene (8 bases). Trimming removed 3 bases at V and 1 base at J, with 27 bases between. CDR1 LGHDT and CDR2 YNNKEL come from the germline V gene (reference sequence). The CDR3 totals 20 residues. CDR3 in DNA: TGTGCCAGCAGCCATGGGACAGATTTAAGACTAGCGCCTCTCCAAGAGACCCAGTACTTC. Its protein product is CASSHGTDLRLAPLQETQYF.

This clonotype was seen only a few times. CDR3 coding DNA: TGTGCTAGTGGTTTGCGAGGGGATACGCAGTATTTT. Translating it yields CASGLRGDTQYF. The J gene is TRBJ2-3, the V gene TRBV12-5, with D possibly TRBD2 on 5 matching bases. Germline CDR1 is LGHNT and CDR2 is FRNRAP. The V gene lost 2 bases and the J gene lost 6 bases, with 6 bases spanning the gap. The length of the CDR3 is 12 residues.

The genes are TRBV27 and TRBJ2-1; TRBD2 is a possible D gene (6 bases). TRBJ2-5 matches the DNA end more closely, so the J call is doubtful. Germline V lookup: CDR1 MNHEY, CDR2 SMNVEV (reference sequence). This CDR3 has 14 residues. CDR3 bases: TGTGCCAGCAGTTTTCAGTTGGGGGGAGAGACCCAGTACTTC. Translating it yields CASSFQLGGETQYF.

This clonotype came up a few times. The chain joins TRBV7-9 to TRBJ2-1; possibly TRBD2 for D (5 bases). The germline V gene has CDR1 SEHNR and CDR2 FQNEAQ (reference sequence). The CDR3 covers 17 residues. Trimming took 4 bases from V and 1 from J, leaving 17 bases between them. The CDR3 protein is CASSSAKGLLSYNEQFF. CDR3 DNA: TGTGCCAGCAGCTCCGCTAAAGGACTCCTGTCCTACAATGAGCAGTTCTTC.

Only a few counts were recorded for this clonotype. This chain uses TRBV7-3 with TRBJ2-6; 8 bases line up with TRBD2. CDR1 SGHTA and CDR2 FQGTGA come from the germline V gene. This CDR3 is 18 amino acids long. The trim removed 3 bases at V and 0 bases at J, leaving 7 bases unmatched. DNA of the CDR3: TGTGCCAGCAGCTTTGTGGCTAGCGGGTCCTCTGGGGCCAACGTCCTGACTTTC. It is translated as CASSFVASGSSGANVLTF. The complete variable domain, with remaining parts taken from reference TRBV7-3 and TRBJ2-6, reads GAGVSQTPSNKVTEKGKYVELRCDPISGHTALYWYRQSLGQGPEFLIYFQGTGAADDSGLPNDRFFAVRPEGSVSTLKIQRTERGDSAVYLCASSFVASGSSGANVLTFGAGSRLTVL.

This chain connects TRBV14 to TRBJ2-7, with TRBD1 as a possible D gene (5 bases). The germline CDR1 and CDR2 sequences are SGHDN and FVKESK. V lost 4 bases, J lost 6 bases, and 19 bases lay in between. The CDR3 has 15 amino acids. The CDR3 DNA is TGTGCCAGCAGCCGCTCCCGGCCAGGGTTGACCGAGCAGTACTTC. Its protein product is CASSRSRPGLTEQYF.

The chain employs TRBV7-3 and TRBJ1-5; possibly TRBD1 for D (5 bases). The CDR3 runs to 13 residues. From germline, CDR1 is SGHTA and CDR2 FQGTGA. Deletions cut 5 bases from V and 5 bases from J, with 10 bases between. The CDR3 reads CASSPTRDQPQHF. The CDR3 nucleotides are TGTGCCAGCAGCCCTACCAGGGATCAGCCCCAGCATTTT. Together with reference TRBV7-3 and TRBJ1-5, the CDR3 gives the full variable domain: GAGVSQTPSNKVTEKGKYVELRCDPISGHTALYWYRQSLGQGPEFLIYFQGTGAADDSGLPNDRFFAVRPEGSVSTLKIQRTERGDSAVYLCASSPTRDQPQHFGDGTRLSIL.

This chain uses TRBV24-1 with TRBJ2-1; 7 positions agree with TRBD1. Germline assignment: CDR1 KGHDR and CDR2 SFDVKD. This CDR3 comprises 14 residues. Trimming at V came to 10 bases and at J to 5 bases, leaving 10 bases not matched to a gene. Written as DNA, the CDR3 is TGTGCCACATCAGACAGGGTGAGCGACAATGAGCAGTTCTTC. Protein product: CATSDRVSDNEQFF.

The gene calls are TRBV24-1 and TRBJ2-2; D remains unclear. The germline gives CDR1 KGHDR, CDR2 SFDVKD. The CDR3 is made up of 13 amino acids. Between the trimmed V and J ends, which lost 4 bases and 1 base, there was a span of 3 bases. The CDR3, as DNA: TGTGCCACCAGTGAATGGAACACCGGGGAGCTGTTTTTT. The encoded protein is CATSEWNTGELFF.

The rearrangement joins TRBV5-4 to TRBJ2-6; 7 bases align to TRBD1. CDR3 size: 16 residues. Losses at the gene ends were 3 bases for V and 0 bases for J; bases not matched to a gene: 3. Germline CDR1 and CDR2: SGHNT and YYREEE (reference sequence). CDR3: CASSSRQGSGANVLTF. The CDR3 nucleotides are TGTGCCAGCAGCTCCCGACAGGGCTCTGGGGCCAACGTCCTGACTTTC.

This clonotype was seen a handful of times. The rearrangement links TRBV4-1 to TRBJ2-5; 13 bases are shared with TRBD2. The DNA end lines up better with TRBJ2-1; the J call may be wrong. This CDR3 spans 17 amino acids. Per the germline V gene, CDR1 is MGHRA and CDR2 is YSYEKL. The CDR3 nucleotides are TGCGCCAGCAGCCAACATCCTACTAGCGGGGGGGCGAATGAGCAGTTCTTC. It specifies CASSQHPTSGGANEQFF.

This clonotype has just a few counts. The chain links TRBV12-3 or TRBV12-4 to TRBJ2-1, with D possibly TRBD1 on 5 matching bases. Trimming pared 1 base from V and 5 bases from J, leaving 15 bases between. There are 16 residues in the CDR3. The CDR3 DNA is TGTGCCAGCAGTTTAGATAGGGGATGGGTGAACAATGAGCAGTTCTTC. Translation: CASSLDRGWVNNEQFF.

The CDR3 loop is CASSLSGGFSSYNEQFF. CDR3 bases: TGTGCCAGCAGTCTCTCAGGGGGTTTTAGCTCCTACAATGAGCAGTTCTTC. This chain joins TRBV28 and TRBJ2-1, with 7 bases fitting TRBD1. The germline CDR1 and CDR2 sequences are MDHEN and SYDVKM. The CDR3 contains 17 residues. J lost 0 bases, V lost 5 bases, and 10 bases had no gene match.

This clonotype has just a few counts. The rearrangement uses TRBV7-2 and TRBJ2-1, with a weak D call TRBD2 (6 bases). Germline V CDR1 and CDR2: SGHTA, FQGNSA. The CDR3 spans 14 residues. The V and J ends lost 5 bases and 3 bases respectively, with 11 bases between them. The CDR3 bases are TGTGCCAGCAGCCCGGGACTTAACTACAATGAGCAGTTCTTC. Its translation: CASSPGLNYNEQFF.

V gene TRBV12-3 or TRBV12-4 combines with J gene TRBJ2-1; weak D call: TRBD1 (6 bases). The J call is doubtful: the DNA matches TRBJ2-7 better. The CDR3 totals 14 residues. CDR3 DNA sequence: TGTGCCAGCAGTTGGGGGACATTGGTCGACGAGCAGTACTTC. Protein product: CASSWGTLVDEQYF.